The 6 T cell receptor beta chains below come from one sample, sequenced in a study of spatial heterogeneity in lung cancer. Study-wide results and limits: It was found that expanded intratumoral alpha and beta TCR counts tracked tumor mutation counts.

MiXCR was run by TCRdb on the 5' RACE reads, yielding one entry per CDR3 protein. The top ten hold about 28% of the sample, which has some 9,800 distinct CDR3 sequences, less than 65% seen once. The sample's time point: sample taken at primary tumor resection. Their antigen targets remain unknown. Sequenced here: lung tumor tissue, sampled at surgery. Receptor source: a female donor with early-stage non-small cell lung cancer.

A few counts support this clonotype. This beta chain is an unintended read in a library built for alpha chains; its size means little. The chain has TRBV4-3 and TRBJ1-1; D perhaps matches TRBD1 (5 bases). Germline CDR1 LGHNA, CDR2 YSLEER. The CDR3 extends over 13 amino acids. Trimming pared 0 bases from V and 11 bases from J, leaving 13 bases between. CDR3 sequence: CASSQDSRRDAFF. The CDR3 DNA is TGCGCCAGCAGCCAAGACAGCCGACGGGACGCTTTCTTT.

As regards this clonotype: Because this beta chain is a stray read in a library intended to capture alpha chains, its abundance should not be given much weight. The CDR3 bases are TGCAGTGTCAGAGGACAGCTTTATCAGCCCCAGCATTTT. Translating gives CSVRGQLYQPQHF. V and J are TRBV20-1 and TRBJ1-5; D perhaps matches TRBD1 (6 bases). CDR3 length: 13 residues. Germline-derived CDR1 and CDR2 are DFQATT and SNEGSKA (reference sequence). Trimming cost V 7 bases and J 5 bases, with 15 bases left between them.

Of note for this clonotype: This beta chain is an off-target read within a library intended for alpha chains, so its frequency means little. The CDR3 here is CASSLSGGSGANVLTF. The DNA of the CDR3 is TGTGCCAGCAGCTTATCGGGAGGGTCTGGGGCCAACGTCCTGACTTTC. The chain couples TRBV7-6 to TRBJ2-6; the match to TRBD2 covers 8 bases. The CDR3 is 16 amino acids. Germline V gene lookup returns CDR1 SGHVS and CDR2 FNYEAQ. The V gene end was trimmed by 2 bases and the J gene end by 1 base; junction bases not matched to a gene: 1.

Concerning this clonotype itself: The library was built for alpha chains, so this beta chain is an off-target read and its size means little. The J gene is TRBJ2-5, the V gene TRBV9; TRBD2 matches 8 bases. Germline lookup yields CDR1 SGDLS and CDR2 YYNGEE. V shed 3 bases, J shed 1 base, and the junction held 8 bases outside the gene matches. This CDR3 comprises 16 residues. This chain's CDR3 is CASSGAPRGAQETQYF. The CDR3 nucleotides are TGTGCCAGCAGCGGGGCGCCGCGGGGGGCCCAAGAGACCCAGTACTTC.

As to this clonotype: This beta chain lies outside the target of a library built for alpha chains; its clone size means little. The rearrangement links TRBV6-5 to TRBJ1-6; D unclear. The germline V gene encodes CDR1 MNHEY and CDR2 SVGAGI. V was shortened by 6 bases and J by 1 base, with 10 bases between the two germline ends. CDR3 length: 15 residues. In DNA form, the CDR3 reads TGTGCCAGCAGCCGCCGAGGGTCCTATAATTCACCCCTCCACTTT. Its protein is CASSRRGSYNSPLHF.

Only a few counts were recorded for this clonotype. The library was prepared for alpha chains; this beta chain is a stray read, so its frequency means little. The gene calls are TRBV7-2 and TRBJ1-1, with D hard to call. The CDR3 runs to 15 residues. V was trimmed by 1 base and J by 7 bases, leaving 16 bases between them. Germline V gene data show CDR1 as SGHTA and CDR2 as FQGNSA. CDR3 DNA sequence: TGTGCCAGCAGCTTAGATACCGCCGAATCTCGTGAAGCTTTCTTT. Amino acid sequence: CASSLDTAESREAFF.